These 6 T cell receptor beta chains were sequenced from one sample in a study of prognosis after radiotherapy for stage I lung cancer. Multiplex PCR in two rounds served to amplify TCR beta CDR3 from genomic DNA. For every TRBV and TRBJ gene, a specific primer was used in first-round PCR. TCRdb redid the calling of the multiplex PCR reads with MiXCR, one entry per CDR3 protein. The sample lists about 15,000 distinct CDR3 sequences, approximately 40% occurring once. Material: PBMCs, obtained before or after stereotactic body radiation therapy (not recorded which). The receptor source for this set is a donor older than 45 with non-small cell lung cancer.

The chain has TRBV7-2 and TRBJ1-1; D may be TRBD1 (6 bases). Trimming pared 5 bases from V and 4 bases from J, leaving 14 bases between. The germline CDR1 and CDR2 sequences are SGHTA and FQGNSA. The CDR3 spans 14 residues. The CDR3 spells CASSTQGLGTEAFF. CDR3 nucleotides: TGTGCCAGCAGCACACAGGGACTGGGCACTGAAGCTTTCTTT.

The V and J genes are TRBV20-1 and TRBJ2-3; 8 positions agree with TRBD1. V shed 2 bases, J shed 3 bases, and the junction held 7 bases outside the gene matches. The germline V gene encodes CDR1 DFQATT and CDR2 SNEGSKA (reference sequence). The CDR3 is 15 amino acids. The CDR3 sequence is CSARHDRGVTDTQYF. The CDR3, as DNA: TGCAGTGCTAGACACGACAGGGGCGTAACAGATACGCAGTATTTT.

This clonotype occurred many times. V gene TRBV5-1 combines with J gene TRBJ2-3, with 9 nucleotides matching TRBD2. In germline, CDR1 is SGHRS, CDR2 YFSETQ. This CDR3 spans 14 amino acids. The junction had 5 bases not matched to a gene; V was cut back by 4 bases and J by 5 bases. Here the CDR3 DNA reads TGCGCCAGCAGCGACCAGACTAGCGGAGATACGCAGTATTTT. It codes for CASSDQTSGDTQYF. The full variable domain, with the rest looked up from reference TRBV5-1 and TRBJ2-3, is KAGVTQTPRYLIKTRGQQVTLSCSPISGHRSVSWYQQTPGQGLQFLFEYFSETQRNKGNFPGRFSGRQFSNSRSEMNVSTLELGDSALYLCASSDQTSGDTQYFGPGTRLTVL.

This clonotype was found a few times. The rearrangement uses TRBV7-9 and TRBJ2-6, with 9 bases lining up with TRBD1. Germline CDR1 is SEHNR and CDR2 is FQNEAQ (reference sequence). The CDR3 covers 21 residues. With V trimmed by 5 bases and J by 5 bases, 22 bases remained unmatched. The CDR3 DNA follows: TGTGCCAGCAGCCACCGCGACTCTTGGGACAGGGCTACAACGTGGGCCAACGTCCTGACTTTC. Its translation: CASSHRDSWDRATTWANVLTF.

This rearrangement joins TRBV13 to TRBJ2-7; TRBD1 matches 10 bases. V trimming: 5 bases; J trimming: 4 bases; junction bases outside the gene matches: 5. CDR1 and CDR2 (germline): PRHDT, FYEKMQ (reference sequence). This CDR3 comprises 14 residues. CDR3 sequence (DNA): TGTGCCAGCAGCCCGGGGACAGGGGATTACGAGCAGTACTTC. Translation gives CASSPGTGDYEQYF.

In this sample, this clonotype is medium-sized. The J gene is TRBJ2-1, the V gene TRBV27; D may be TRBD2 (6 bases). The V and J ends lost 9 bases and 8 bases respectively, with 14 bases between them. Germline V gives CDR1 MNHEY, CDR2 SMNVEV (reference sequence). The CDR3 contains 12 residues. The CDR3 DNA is TGTGCCAGTAGGCGGGGCTGGGATGAGCAGTTCTTC. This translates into CASRRGWDEQFF.